The entry that follows covers one T cell receptor beta chain sequence. These data belong to a study of T cells in Graves' hyperthyroidism and ophthalmopathy. Aged 18 to 65, the patients had hyperthyroidism that was newly diagnosed and had lasted under 2 months. Those patients with uncontrolled infection, other autoimmune disease, pregnancy or lactation were excluded. Researchers took RNA transcripts and amplified the TCR beta CDR3 regions from them. During a first-round RT-PCR of the TCR CDR3, the HTBI primer set was used. TCRdb re-analysed the multiplex PCR reads in MiXCR, keeping a single row per CDR3 protein. The table records about 380,000 distinct CDR3 sequences, about 15% of them present only once. Per the germline V gene, CDR1 is LNHDA and CDR2 is SQIVND (reference sequence). V lost 6 bases to trimming and J lost 7 bases, with 19 bases between them. There are 14 residues in the CDR3.

The chain carries TRBV19 and TRBJ2-7, with a weak D call TRBD1 (7 bases). The specimen was blood. The TCR sequence derives from a woman aged 55-75 years with Graves' hyperthyroidism. DNA for the CDR3: TGTGCCAGTAGGACCAGCAGGGGGGACGGAGAGCAGTACTTC. Its protein product is CASRTSRGDGEQYF.